The rows below give T cell receptor beta chains drawn from one sample of a study of vaccination and CD4 T cells after COVID-19. TCRdb called the PCR reads again in MiXCR, with one record for every CDR3 protein. The sample lists about 24,000 distinct CDR3 sequences, under 65% occurring once. The material was CD4+ T cells from blood, obtained before SARS-CoV-2 vaccination. Receptor source: a human donor who had recovered from COVID-19. The CDR3 runs from the conserved cysteine through the conserved F or W. A D gene is named only where the DNA matches it firmly.

>NA|TRBJ2-3|TRBV7-9
CASSRRRAGTTDTQYF
>NA|TRBJ2-2|TRBV20-1
CSARDLVNTGELFF
>TRBD1|TRBJ1-2|TRBV29-1
CSVEGPGQGYGYTF
>NA|TRBJ2-6|TRBV20-1
CSARSGGGANVLTF
>TRBD2|TRBJ2-7|TRBV20-1
CSSGTSDLREQYF
>NA|TRBJ2-5|TRBV21-1
CASSKARDRGLEETQYF
>TRBD1|TRBJ2-7|TRBV7-3
CASSPDRGAYEQYF
>NA|TRBJ1-5|TRBV6-2/TRBV6-3
CASSYSLRGARNQPQHF
>NA|TRBJ1-2|TRBV2
CASSEEVYDGYTF
>NA|TRBJ2-3|TRBV5-5
CASSLISDTDTQYF
>NA|TRBJ2-7|TRBV18
CASSPHTYEQYF
>TRBD2|TRBJ2-1|TRBV20-1
CSARVPSGTSYNEQFF
>NA|TRBJ2-2|TRBV4-2
CASSQLWGNTGELFF
>NA|TRBJ2-3|TRBV7-2
CASSPFGTTTRSDTQYF
>NA|TRBJ1-5|TRBV11-3
CASSPLSGANQPQHF
>TRBD1|TRBJ1-5|TRBV20-1
CSARDFMTGLGPQHF
>NA|TRBJ1-2|TRBV27
CASSLRGYTF
>NA|TRBJ2-3|TRBV7-9
CASSPGADSTDTQYF
>NA|TRBJ1-1|TRBV2
CASTVIATEAFF
>TRBD1|TRBJ1-3|TRBV7-2
CASSLLGTGINSGNTIYF
>TRBD2|TRBJ2-7|TRBV12-3/TRBV12-4
CASSWGLAGVVDEQYF
>NA|TRBJ1-5|TRBV21-1
CASSNEDRGWQPQHF
>TRBD1|TRBJ1-5|TRBV28
CASRRTGSRPQHF
>NA|TRBJ2-3|TRBV15
CATSRWEDTQYF
>NA|TRBJ1-5|TRBV24-1
CATSERRFDQPQHF
>NA|TRBJ1-2|TRBV7-3
CASSLGTDNYGYTF
>TRBD1|TRBJ2-5|TRBV5-1
CASSSPTGFRETQYF
>NA|TRBJ1-1|TRBV4-3
CASSLVGDTYRTEAFF
>NA|TRBJ2-2|TRBV7-2
CASISVAGLGTGELFF
>NA|TRBJ2-3|TRBV7-2
CASSVLRAWGTDTQYF
>TRBD2|TRBJ2-7|TRBV27
CASSVLAGSSYEQYF
>TRBD1|TRBJ2-2|TRBV20-1
CSAMDRLTGELFF
>TRBD2|TRBJ2-3|TRBV20-1
CSAGIAGGSDTQYF
>TRBD2|TRBJ2-3|TRBV28
CASSPWTSGGSTDTQYF
>TRBD1|TRBJ1-5|TRBV20-1
CSAWDSNNQPQHF
>NA|TRBJ1-5|TRBV7-9
CASSRDISNQPQHF
>TRBD2|TRBJ2-3|TRBV6-1
CASSESGTPDTQYF
>TRBD1|TRBJ1-5|TRBV27
CASRESTGTDYQPQHF
>NA|TRBJ1-4|TRBV19
CASSPAAAAEKLFF
>TRBD1|TRBJ1-5|TRBV7-9
CASSSRDSQPQHF
>TRBD1|TRBJ1-5|TRBV4-2
CASSPDRATNQPQHF
>TRBD1|TRBJ1-5|TRBV27
CASSFLDRFDQPQHF